This T cell receptor (beta chain) was captured in a study of OX40 agonist ivuxolimab in advanced cancers. General study points: Both blood CD4+ and CD8+ T cells showed clonal growth by week 6 at 0.1 to 3.0 mg/kg. Fewer expanded clones were found on average in CD4+ than in CD8+ T cells. The work left the antigen specificity of expanded peripheral T cells undetermined.

This clone was observed a single time. Its antigen is not known. The table came from immunoSEQ multiplex PCR; TCRdb's copy has only in-frame clones and leaves some out. This sample carries roughly 62,000 clones, roughly nine tenths of them seen once, and the ten largest clones take 3% to 4%. This CDR3 has 15 amino acids. The germline gives CDR1 SGHTA, CDR2 FQGTGA. V shed 5 bases and J 5 bases; nucleotides not matched to a gene: 8. The chain carries TRBV7-3 and TRBJ2-1; TRBD2 matches 8 bases. This TCR derives from an adult with an advanced solid tumor such as melanoma, head and neck, liver or kidney cancer. The sequences come from CD4+ or CD8+ T cells sorted from blood, collected in a trial of the OX40 agonist ivuxolimab. The CDR3 sequence is CASSIAGISHNEQFF. CDR3 in DNA: TGTGCCAGCAGCATAGCGGGAATTTCCCACAATGAGCAGTTCTTC.